The clone carrying this T cell receptor (beta chain) was counted at least ten times. Antigen: not known. The CDR3 is 14 amino acids. Germline CDR1 and CDR2: SGHAT and FQNNGV. Between the trimmed V and J ends, which lost 5 bases and 5 bases, there was a span of 15 bases. As CD8+CD4-CCR7+CD45RA+ cells, naive CD8 T cells were sorted. The data were obtained in a study of molecular identifiers for immune sequencing clone quantification. Overall study findings and caveats: For highly expanded clones, sizes could be underestimated when identical TCR molecules share a barcode.

Each CDR3 protein is one row after TCRdb ran MiXCR on the PCR reads. This table has nearly 650,000 distinct CDR3 sequences, around 25% appearing once. The V gene is TRBV11-2, the J gene TRBJ1-1; D unclear. Sequencing was carried out using naive CD8+ T cells from blood, with Jurkat cell RNA spiked in. Subset given: FACS-sorted CD8+CD4-CCR7+CD45RA+ naive T cells. This TCR was recovered from a human donor in good health. Some libraries in this study had Jurkat cell RNA spiked in. CDR3 DNA: TGTGCCAGCAGCCAAGGGCTGGTATCGACTGAAGCTTTCTTT. Its protein is CASSQGLVSTEAFF.